This entry lists 8 T cell receptor beta chains sequenced from one sample in a study of cytomegalovirus exposure and HLA in healthy donors. The PCR had 60 Vbeta and 13 Jbeta primers. Using immunoSEQ multiplex PCR, the repertoire was profiled, and TCRdb retains in-frame clones only, with some absent. Of about 130,000 clones in the sample, roughly 74% were seen once. The sample was PBMCs. These receptors originate from a woman aged 45-65 years in good health and CMV-seropositive.

This clone occurred a few times. The gene calls are TRBV27 and TRBJ2-7; TRBD1 matches 9 bases. J lost 2 bases, V lost 0 bases, and 5 bases had no gene match. The length of the CDR3 is 16 residues. Per germline, CDR1 MNHEY and CDR2 SMNVEV (reference sequence). CDR3: CASSLSGTGIAYEQYF. In nucleotides, the CDR3 is TGTGCCAGCAGTTTATCGGGGACAGGGATAGCCTACGAGCAGTACTTC.

The gene calls are TRBV7-2 and TRBJ1-5; D ambiguous. This CDR3 contains 15 residues. The V gene lost 10 bases and the J gene lost 3 bases, with 19 bases spanning the gap. Looked up from germline, CDR1 is SGHTA and CDR2 is FQGNSA. The CDR3 nucleotides are TGTGCCACCTGCCCAGGTGCAGCTCCCAATCAGCCCCAGCATTTT. Amino acids: CATCPGAAPNQPQHF.

This clone was counted between two and nine times. The chain links TRBV5-5 to TRBJ2-3; D gene ambiguous. This CDR3 has 12 amino acids. Per the germline V gene, CDR1 is SGHKS and CDR2 is YYEKEE (reference sequence). V was shortened by 4 bases and J by 5 bases, with 8 bases between the two germline ends. The CDR3 coding sequence is TGTGCCAGCAGCCGTCAGTTAGATACGCAGTATTTT. Translating gives CASSRQLDTQYF.

The chain is built from TRBV20-1 and TRBJ2-3; D unclear. V shed 3 bases and J shed 6 bases, with 4 bases lying between them. From germline, CDR1 is DFQATT and CDR2 SNEGSKA (reference sequence). The CDR3 has 10 residues. CDR3 sequence (DNA): TGCAGTGCTAGTTATGATACGCAGTATTTT. It is translated as CSASYDTQYF.

The rearrangement links TRBV6-6 to TRBJ1-2; D not resolved. The CDR3 has 11 residues. V shed 2 bases and J shed 8 bases, with 6 bases lying between them. Germline assignment: CDR1 MNHNY and CDR2 SVGAGI (reference sequence). CDR3 DNA: TGTGCCAGCAGTTACAGCTGGGGCTACACCTTC. Its translation is CASSYSWGYTF.

The chain employs TRBV6-1 and TRBJ1-1, with D unresolved. Trimming removed 8 bases from V and 7 bases from J, with 11 bases in between. In germline, CDR1 is MNHNS, CDR2 SASEGT. The CDR3 has 11 amino acids. This CDR3 reads CASVYVCEAFF. CDR3 in DNA: TGTGCCAGCGTCTATGTGTGTGAAGCTTTCTTT.

The chain is built from TRBV9 and TRBJ2-3, with 9 bases matching TRBD2. The CDR3 runs 15 residues. V dropped 2 bases and J dropped 3; count of bases not matched to a gene: 4. In germline, CDR1 is SGDLS, CDR2 YYNGEE. In DNA, the CDR3 is TGTGCCAGCAGCGTCGGGACTAGCATGACAGATACGCAGTATTTT. Encoded protein: CASSVGTSMTDTQYF.

The rearrangement joins TRBV18 to TRBJ1-5; D not certain. CDR1 and CDR2 (germline): KGHSH, LQKENI. The CDR3 is 15 amino acids. Between the trimmed V and J ends, which lost 4 bases and 0 bases, there was a span of 10 bases. CDR3 sequence: CASSQLSASNQPQHF. CDR3 in DNA: TGTGCCAGCTCACAACTCAGCGCTAGCAATCAGCCCCAGCATTTT.